This record covers a single TCR beta chain. Its antigen is undetermined. This sample was taken from a study of T cells in narcolepsy. Study results and limitations: Blood of same and different patients, but not healthy controls, reportedly held recurring autoreactive clonotypes. HCRT-specific and TRIB2-specific autoreactive clonotypes appeared among same-patient CSF and blood CD4+ clonotypes. No autoreactive T cell clone sequences appeared in some memory CD4+ repertoires.

CDR1 and CDR2 (germline): SGHRS, YFSETQ. Trimming stripped 2 bases from V and 2 bases from J, with 9 bases between. The CDR3 is 14 amino acids. Profiling relied on immunoSEQ multiplex PCR, and the TCRdb table lists in-frame clones only, not all of them. The repertoire includes about 15,000 clones, approximately 85% of them detected once, and 30% to 45% sits in the top ten. The clonotype comes from a human donor in good health. The chain couples TRBV5-1 to TRBJ2-3; perhaps TRBD1 as D (6 bases). The sample taken for sequencing was memory (CD45RA-) CD4+ T cells from blood. The CDR3 spells CASSLDRNTDTQYF. The CDR3 DNA reads as TGCGCCAGCAGCTTAGACAGGAACACAGATACGCAGTATTTT.